These 2 T cell receptor beta chains were sequenced from one sample in a study of T-cell reconstitution after alpha-beta-depleted transplantation in children. This sample's TCRbeta library carried unique molecular identifier barcodes. TCRdb analysed the PCR reads with MiXCR anew, one entry per CDR3 protein. Among roughly 220,000 distinct CDR3 sequences listed, about 9.6% were seen once. The material was PBMCs from the stem cell graft donor, obtained from the stem cell graft. These receptor sequences come from a human donor who donated a stem cell graft to a child with SCID.

The table lists this clonotype with many counts. This chain links TRBV5-1 with TRBJ1-6; D gene uncertain. The germline V and J ends were trimmed by 0 bases and 15 bases, with 16 bases remaining between them. In germline, CDR1 is SGHRS, CDR2 YFSETQ. The CDR3 contains 14 residues. CDR3 in amino acids: CASSLDISSVVLHF. CDR3 nucleotides: TGCGCCAGCAGCTTGGACATAAGCTCTGTGGTCCTCCACTTT. The complete variable domain, with remaining parts taken from reference TRBV5-1 and TRBJ1-6, reads KAGVTQTPRYLIKTRGQQVTLSCSPISGHRSVSWYQQTPGQGLQFLFEYFSETQRNKGNFPGRFSGRQFSNSRSEMNVSTLELGDSALYLCASSLDISSVVLHFGNGTRLTVT.

This chain joins TRBV12-3 or TRBV12-4 and TRBJ1-1; D call uncertain. Trimming left V 3 bases short and J 3 bases short, with 11 bases between. The CDR3 extends over 14 amino acids. The CDR3 nucleotides read TGTGCCAGCAGTTTGAGTGGGTTGGACACTGAAGCTTTCTTT. This codes for CASSLSGLDTEAFF.